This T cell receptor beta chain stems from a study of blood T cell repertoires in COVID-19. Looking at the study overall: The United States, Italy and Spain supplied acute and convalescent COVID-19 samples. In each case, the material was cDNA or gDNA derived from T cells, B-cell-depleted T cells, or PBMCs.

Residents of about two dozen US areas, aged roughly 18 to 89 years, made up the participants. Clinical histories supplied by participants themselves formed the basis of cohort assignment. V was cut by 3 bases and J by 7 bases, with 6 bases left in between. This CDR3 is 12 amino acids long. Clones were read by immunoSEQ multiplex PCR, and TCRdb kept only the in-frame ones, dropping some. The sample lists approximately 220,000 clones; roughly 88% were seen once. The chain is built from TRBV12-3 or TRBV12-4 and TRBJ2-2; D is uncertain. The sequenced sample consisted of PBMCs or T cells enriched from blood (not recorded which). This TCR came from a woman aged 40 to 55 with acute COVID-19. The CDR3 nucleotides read TGTGCCAGCAGTTTCGGTAGCGGGGAGCTGTTTTTT. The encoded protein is CASSFGSGELFF.